This paragraph reports one T cell receptor (beta chain). This clone was recorded once. Its antigen is unknown. No base qualities exist here, and no much larger clone lies one base off it. These data are taken from a study of T cell responses to AZD1222 COVID-19 vaccine (dated by TCRdb to the early 2020s). With respect to the entire study: A total of about 230 trial participants underwent TCR sequencing, of whom about 210 received two doses of AZD1222 and about 25 received two doses of the MenACWY control vaccine. Trial participants were enrolled by age into subgroups of 18-55, 56-69 and 70-plus years, and roughly 160, 29 and 62 TCR-sequenced participants, respectively, were included in these subgroups.

The paper's findings and limits, for the study overall: The vaccine-associated CD4 TCRs covered the entire spike protein, and the dominant responses fell in regions 160-218 and 743-854. Spike-specific TCR breadth and depth rose significantly after two AZD1222 doses compared with day 0 and with MenACWY recipients. Nearly half of unique spike-specific TCRs reportedly recognized epitopes outside regions mutated in the B.1.351 and B.1.1.7 variants. In the small 56-69-year group, the increase in depth fell short of significance, most likely because of low power. Because no day 14 peak-response samples were available, the repertoires could be characterized only after the peak T cell response. Conclusions about previously exposed vaccinees are limited because only a handful of AZD1222 recipients were SARS-CoV-2 seropositive at baseline. Most participants were white British and females outnumbered males, and the authors suggested that clonal diversity may have been underestimated.

Per the publication, the time point label means: about 28 days (+/-7) after the second vaccine dose. AZD1222 recipients whose second dose came at about 4 weeks and those whose second dose came at about 12 weeks were combined into one group, since spike-specific TCR depth and breadth did not differ between the two schedules. Vaccinee samples were obtained from the UK trials COV001 and COV002, which included a single-blind randomized controlled phase 2/3 trial of AZD1222 (ChAdOx1 nCoV-19) in healthy adults. Trial participant PBMC samples were collected at day 0 and day 28 after the second dose for TCRbeta chain sequencing. The CDR3 regions of human TCRbeta chains were subjected to immunosequencing. The paper's data handling went like this. Repertoire TCRs were checked for matches against a reference library of SARS-CoV-2-specific TCRs that had been generated using the MIRA antigen-specificity platform. Breadth was defined as the fraction of unique TCRs that were SARS-CoV-2-associated. Depth was defined as the fraction of total T cells that were SARS-CoV-2-associated. Using the MIRA data, each spike-specific TCR was assigned both to the spike region to which the TCR was reactive and to a CD4 or CD8 class. Log10-transformed breadth and depth values were compared by one-way ANOVA with Sidak's multiple comparisons tests. TCRdb holds this immuneACCESS table with in-frame rearrangements only. Some clones are missing; in checked studies, unresolved V genes explain under half, and the rest has no known cause. V, J and clone size reflect that table, while D and trimming were determined from the DNA. This sample has about 140,000 clones in its table, and approximately 91% of those were observed once. The ten largest clones represent 1.5% to 2.5% of the sample.

This sequence was found in an adult who received the AZD1222 COVID-19 vaccine. This material consisted of peripheral blood, taken 28 days after the second AZD1222 dose.

CDR3 loop: CASSPYSSSTEAFF. The nucleotides read TGTGCCAGCTCACCCTACAGTAGCAGCACTGAAGCTTTCTTT. The chain is encoded by TRBV18 joined to TRBJ1-1; the D gene remains uncertain. CDR1 and CDR2 were assigned from the germline V gene as KGHSH and LQKENI. The cysteine opens and the phenylalanine closes a CDR3 of 14 amino acids. Of all the DNA, just the CDR3 is kept, 42 bases in frame from base 1. V and J lose 3 bases and 4 bases, and a span of 12 bases separates them.